Presented here are 30 T cell receptor beta chains from one specimen sequenced in a study of T cells in women clearing cervical HPV infection. Here immunoSEQ multiplex PCR was the method, and the copy in TCRdb shows in-frame clones only, minus some. The sample data list approximately 34,000 clones. Input material: blood buffy coat. Receptor source: a woman aged 18-70 years with a cervical HPV16 infection that either progressed to CIN3+ or cleared (not recorded which).

About this clone: Read sequence stops 3 residues before the CDR3 end, and the germline J gene provides the missing end. The rearrangement joins TRBV10-3 to TRBJ2-7; D is possibly TRBD1 (5 bases). This CDR3 spans 12 amino acids. Germline lookup yields CDR1 ENHRY and CDR2 SYGVKD. V lost 8 bases, J lost 3 bases, and 11 bases lay in between. The CDR3 loop reads CAILDTRYEQYF. Partial CDR3 DNA: TGTGCCATCCTGGACACGCGCTACGAG.

CDR3 residues: CASSFMYEQYF. Incomplete CDR3 DNA: TGTGCCAGCAGTTTTATGTACGAG. The chain links TRBV28 to TRBJ2-7; no clear D gene. The read finishes 3 residues shy of the CDR3 end, and the germline J gene is used to complete it. Trimming removed 3 bases at V and 4 bases at J, with 4 bases between. Germline CDR1 reads MDHEN; CDR2 reads SYDVKM. CDR3 length: 11 amino acids.

A word on this clone: The DNA ends 3 residues before the CDR3 does, and the rest of the CDR3 is filled in from the germline J gene. The chain combines TRBV7-2 with TRBJ2-1, with 8 bases aligning to TRBD2. Unmatched junction bases numbered 8, after V lost 0 bases and J lost 7 bases. The V gene's germline CDR1 is SGHTA and CDR2 FQGNSA. This CDR3 contains 16 residues. The chain's CDR3 is CASSLAVGGRSNEQFF. The CDR3 DNA, read in part, is TGTGCCAGCAGCTTAGCCGTTGGCGGGAGGAGTAATGAG. The whole variable domain, remainder taken from reference TRBV7-2 and TRBJ2-1, is GAGVSQSPSNKVTEKGKDVELRCDPISGHTALYWYRQSLGQGLEFLIYFQGNSAPDKSGLPSDRFSAERTGGSVSTLTIQRTQQEDSAVYLCASSLAVGGRSNEQFFGPGTRLTVL.

Points on this clone: The read ends 3 residues early relative to the CDR3; the germline J gene fills the gap. This rearrangement joins TRBV5-6 to TRBJ2-3; D perhaps matches TRBD2 (6 bases). V gave up 5 bases and J gave up 0 bases, with 13 bases separating them. The CDR3 is made up of 15 amino acids. Germline V gives CDR1 SGHDT, CDR2 YYEEEE. CDR3 DNA (partial): TGTGCCAGCAGAGAGAACGGGGGAAGCACAGATACG. Its protein is CASRENGGSTDT. The complete CDR3 sequence is CASRENGGSTDTQYF.

As for this clone: The read finishes 3 residues shy of the CDR3 end, and the germline J gene is used to complete it. This chain links TRBV11-2 with TRBJ1-1; the D gene is possibly TRBD1 (5 bases). V lost 8 bases, J lost 0 bases, and 13 bases lay in between. This CDR3 has 14 amino acids. The V gene's germline CDR1 is SGHAT and CDR2 FQNNGV. The CDR3 bases that were read are TGTGCCAGCGCGAGGGGTCCCATGAACACTGAA. Protein sequence: CASARGPMNTE. The CDR3 in its entirety is CASARGPMNTEAFF.

Of note for this clone: The observed sequence ends 3 residues before the CDR3 terminus, with the missing tail filled in from the germline J gene. The V and J genes are TRBV6-1 and TRBJ1-6, with D possibly matching TRBD1 (6 bases). The CDR3 runs to 18 residues. CDR1 MNHNS and CDR2 SASEGT come from the germline V gene. The V end was cut by 0 bases, the J end by 8 bases, with 20 bases between. CDR3 DNA (partial): TGTGCCAGCAGTGAAGCAGACGCTCACAGGGACCCGGATTCACCC. The encoded protein is CASSEADAHRDPDSP. The entire CDR3 reads CASSEADAHRDPDSPLHF.

Of note for this clone: Coverage ceases 3 residues before the CDR3 finishes, and the germline J gene fills in the end. V usage is TRBV12-3 or TRBV12-4 and J usage is TRBJ2-1; TRBD1 matches 9 bases. CDR3 size: 14 residues. Trimming took 7 bases from V and 7 from J; bases not matched to a gene: 8. The CDR3 is CASILGGTGNEQFF. The DNA read from the CDR3 is TGTGCCAGCATCTTGGGGGGGACAGGGAATGAG.

Turning to this clone: The read halts 3 residues ahead of the CDR3 end, with the missing end drawn from the germline J gene. V is TRBV20-1 and J is TRBJ2-5; TRBD1 aligns across 7 bases. Germline V lookup: CDR1 DFQATT, CDR2 SNEGSKA (reference sequence). The CDR3 spans 15 residues. J was trimmed by 4 bases and V by 6 bases; bases with no gene match: 14. CDR3 in amino acids: CSASREGGVGETQYF. CDR3 bases read: TGCAGTGCATCACGGGAAGGGGGCGTTGGAGAGACC.

The CDR3 is CSVNRQNTEAFF. Partial CDR3 DNA: TGCAGCGTTAACAGACAGAACACTGAA. This chain uses TRBV29-1 with TRBJ1-1, with no clear D. The read halts 3 residues ahead of the CDR3 end, with the missing end drawn from the germline J gene. From germline, CDR1 is SQVTM and CDR2 ANQGSEA. The CDR3 covers 12 residues. V lost 5 bases, J lost 1 base, and 8 bases lay in between.

Concerning this clone itself: Read data end 3 residues before the CDR3 end; the end is taken from the germline J gene. The J gene is TRBJ2-5, the V gene TRBV7-9, with 14 bases identical to TRBD2. The germline V gene encodes CDR1 SEHNR and CDR2 FQNEAQ (reference sequence). This CDR3 is built from 15 residues. Partial CDR3 DNA: TGTGCCAGCAGCCAGACTAGCGGGAGGGGAGATACC. Translated, it gives CASSQTSGRGDT. From start to end, the CDR3 is CASSQTSGRGDTQYF.

On this clone: The CDR3 extends 3 residues past the end of the read, so its final part is completed from the germline J gene. This chain connects TRBV7-3 to TRBJ2-2; possibly TRBD1 for D (6 bases). The V end lost 10 bases, the J end lost 6 bases, and 27 bases lay between the germline ends. The CDR3 covers 17 residues. The germline V gene has CDR1 SGHTA and CDR2 FQGTGA. The CDR3 here is CANKQGPGTPVPGELFF. The CDR3 bases that were read are TGTGCCAACAAACAAGGACCCGGGACACCTGTTCCCGGGGAG.

Of note for this clone: Mismatch with germline at one junction end may stem from a read error. The CDR3 is cut off 3 residues early in the read; its end comes from the germline J gene. Other nucleotide sequences in the sample specify the same CDR3. The V and J genes are TRBV2 and TRBJ1-2; TRBD1 aligns across 7 bases. This CDR3 has 13 residues. Looked up from germline, CDR1 is SNHLY and CDR2 is FYNNEI. CDR3 region: CASRNGDSNGYTF. The covered CDR3 bases are TGTGCCAGCAGGAATGGGGACAGCAATGGA.

As regards this clone: The read terminates 3 residues ahead of where the CDR3 ends, so the germline J gene completes it. The chain joins TRBV28 to TRBJ2-7; tentative D call: TRBD1 (5 bases). V was cut by 6 bases and J by 0 bases, with 12 bases left in between. The germline CDR1 and CDR2 sequences are MDHEN and SYDVKM. The CDR3 runs 14 residues. The covered CDR3 bases are TGTGCCAGCAGCGCCACAGGCCTCTCCTACGAG. Protein: CASSATGLSYE. The CDR3 as a whole reads CASSATGLSYEQYF.

To note about this clone: The read ends 3 residues shy of where the CDR3 ends; the end is completed using the germline J gene. The chain uses TRBV20-1 and TRBJ1-1; 9 nucleotides align to TRBD1. The CDR3 runs 14 residues. With 6 bases clipped from V and 4 bases from J, the junction kept 9 bases outside the gene matches. The germline gives CDR1 DFQATT, CDR2 SNEGSKA (reference sequence). The CDR3 bases that were read are TGCAGTGCCAAACAGGGGGCGGGCGGCACTGAA. It specifies CSAKQGAGGTE. The CDR3 reads in full as CSAKQGAGGTEAFF.

Worth noting for this clone: The CDR3 extends 3 residues past the end of the read, so its final part is completed from the germline J gene. The rearrangement joins TRBV20-1 to TRBJ1-6, with TRBD1 matching 9 bases. This CDR3 comprises 14 residues. The V and J ends lost 4 bases and 7 bases, in that order; junction bases with no gene match: 5. Germline V gene lookup returns CDR1 DFQATT and CDR2 SNEGSKA (reference sequence). Partial CDR3 DNA: TGCAGTGCTATCTCAGGGACAGGGAATTCACCC. It yields the protein CSAISGTGNSP. The whole CDR3 sequence is CSAISGTGNSPLHF.

Regarding this clone: The read is 3 residues too short to cover the CDR3 end, so that end is filled in from the germline J gene. The chain uses TRBV29-1 and TRBJ2-7; no reliable D call. The CDR3 has 11 residues. CDR1 is SQVTM, CDR2 ANQGSEA, per germline. Between the trimmed V and J ends, which lost 1 base and 4 bases, there was a span of 5 bases. The CDR3 sequence is CSVEAEYEQYF. The covered CDR3 bases are TGCAGCGTTGAAGCAGAATACGAG.

On this clone: The DNA ends 3 residues before the CDR3 does, and the rest of the CDR3 is filled in from the germline J gene. The chain recombines TRBV30 with TRBJ2-2, with D uncertain. V dropped 8 bases and J dropped 5 bases, with 12 bases sitting between them. Per germline, CDR1 GTSNPN and CDR2 SVGIG (reference sequence). The CDR3 runs to 12 residues. Incomplete CDR3 DNA: TGTGCCATCCAGTCAAGGACCGGGGAG. This encodes CAIQSRTGE. In full, the CDR3 reads CAIQSRTGELFF.

About this clone itself: The read stops 3 residues short of the end of the CDR3; the missing end is completed from the germline J gene. The rearrangement joins TRBV30 to TRBJ2-5, with unresolved D. V shed 1 base and J shed 4 bases, with 7 bases lying between them. Germline-derived CDR1 and CDR2 are GTSNPN and SVGIG (reference sequence). This CDR3 is 12 amino acids long. The chain's CDR3 is CAWSEGGETQYF. The CDR3 DNA, read in part, is TGTGCCTGGAGTGAAGGCGGAGAGACC.

Details on this clone: The read gets to within 3 residues of the CDR3 end, and the germline J gene fills in the rest. J is TRBJ1-5 and V is TRBV7-2; TRBD1 matches at 7 bases. This CDR3 spans 15 amino acids. Per germline, CDR1 SGHTA and CDR2 FQGNSA. V lost 7 bases and J lost 0; bases outside the gene matches: 6. The sequenced CDR3 bases are TGTGCCAGCACCCGTGCAGGGGGTAGCAATCAGCCC. The encoded protein is CASTRAGGSNQP. The complete CDR3 reads CASTRAGGSNQPQHF.

A word on this clone: The CDR3 end falls 3 residues outside the read, so it is completed with the germline J gene. The chain has TRBV23-1 and TRBJ2-7, with a tentative D call TRBD1 (6 bases). TRBV23-1 is marked as an open reading frame, function uncertain. CDR3 length: 14 residues. V shed 6 bases and J shed 5 bases, with 17 bases lying between them. The CDR3 loop reads CASSRQEQLNEQYF. The covered CDR3 bases are TGCGCCAGCAGCCGACAGGAACAACTAAACGAG.

CDR3 residues: CASRPGGVGNQPQHF. The CDR3 DNA, read in part, is TGTGCCAGCAGACCCGGAGGGGTTGGCAATCAGCCC. V is TRBV28 and J is TRBJ1-5, with D tentatively TRBD1 (5 bases). The sequence runs out 3 residues before the end of the CDR3; the remainder is reconstructed from the germline J gene. The CDR3 covers 15 residues. The germline CDR1 and CDR2 sequences are MDHEN and SYDVKM. V was trimmed by 6 bases and J by 2 bases, leaving 14 bases between them.

Points on this clone: Read sequence stops 3 residues before the CDR3 end, and the germline J gene provides the missing end. The rearrangement joins TRBV30 to TRBJ2-3, with a weak D call TRBD1 (5 bases). V shed 0 bases and J shed 4 bases, with 5 bases lying between them. Germline CDR1 reads GTSNPN; CDR2 reads SVGIG (reference sequence). The CDR3 has 12 amino acids. The CDR3 bases that were read are TGTGCCTGGAGTGTGGGGCCAGATACG. The encoded protein is CAWSVGPDT. The whole CDR3 reads CAWSVGPDTQYF.

A word on this clone: The read finishes 3 residues shy of the CDR3 end, and the germline J gene is used to complete it. J is TRBJ1-1 and V is TRBV28; 8 bases agree with TRBD1. Trimming cost V 5 bases and J 6 bases; bases outside gene matches: 5. CDR1 and CDR2 from the germline V gene are MDHEN and SYDVKM. The CDR3 has 13 residues. The CDR3 region is CASSPGQGAEAFF. The sequenced part of the CDR3 DNA is TGTGCCAGCAGTCCCGGACAGGGTGCTGAA.

Concerning this clone itself: The read falls 3 residues short of the CDR3 end, and the missing part is taken from the germline J gene. The gene calls are TRBV10-3 and TRBJ1-3; unclear D gene. V was pared by 4 bases and J by 0 bases, with 7 bases between. This CDR3 has 14 residues. The germline V gene has CDR1 ENHRY and CDR2 SYGVKD. The DNA read from the CDR3 is TGTGCCATCAGTGGAGGTCTCTCTGGAAACACC. It translates to CAISGGLSGNT. The whole CDR3 region reads CAISGGLSGNTIYF.

For this clone: The CDR3 goes on 3 residues after the read ends, and that part is filled in from the germline J gene. The J gene is TRBJ2-5, the V gene TRBV7-9; D call uncertain. This CDR3 region has 14 residues. Germline loops: CDR1 SEHNR, CDR2 FQNEAQ (reference sequence). Trimming cost V 5 bases and J 2 bases, with 12 bases left between them. The CDR3 region is CASSLPGYQETQYF. The part of the CDR3 DNA that was read is TGTGCCAGCAGCCTACCAGGCTATCAAGAGACC.

This CDR3 reads CARSIKGQGASNTIYF. The covered CDR3 bases are TGTGCCAGAAGCATAAAGGGACAGGGGGCTTCAAACACC. The V call is TRBV5-3, the J call TRBJ1-3; 12 bases map to TRBD1. Read data end 3 residues before the CDR3 end; the end is taken from the germline J gene. TRBV5-3 is given ORF status, its function remaining uncertain. J lost 6 bases, V lost 4 bases, and 8 bases had no gene match. The CDR3 runs 16 residues.

About this clone itself: Read coverage stops 3 residues before the CDR3 terminus; the germline J gene supplies the remainder. The rearrangement uses TRBV6-1 and TRBJ2-5; D is undetermined. Germline CDR1 reads MNHNS; CDR2 reads SASEGT. V was clipped by 2 bases and J by 5 bases, with 9 bases between them. The CDR3 consists of 13 residues. This CDR3 reads CASSEHSTETQYF. The DNA read from the CDR3 is TGTGCCAGCAGTGAACACAGTACCGAGACC.

As to this clone: Sequencing ends 3 residues short of the CDR3 end; the germline J gene provides the rest. The chain couples TRBV5-1 to TRBJ1-1; possible D gene TRBD1, 5 bases. V dropped 2 bases and J dropped 1 base, with 9 bases sitting between them. The CDR3 contains 14 residues. CDR1 and CDR2 (germline): SGHRS, YFSETQ. CDR3 amino acids: CASSLQAANTEAFF. CDR3 DNA (partial): TGCGCCAGCAGCTTACAGGCTGCGAACACTGAA.

Comments on this clone: The CDR3 goes on 3 residues after the read ends, and that part is filled in from the germline J gene. The chain recombines TRBV11-2 with TRBJ1-5; 7 bases map to TRBD1. After removal of 5 bases from V and 7 bases from J, the junction contained 8 bases not matched to a gene. Germline V gene data show CDR1 as SGHAT and CDR2 as FQNNGV. The CDR3 runs to 14 residues. Partial CDR3 DNA: TGTGCCAGCAGCCGCGGGGCAGGGGGACAGCCC. It yields the protein CASSRGAGGQP. The whole CDR3 sequence is CASSRGAGGQPQHF.

With respect to this clone: From the germline J gene comes the end of the CDR3, since the read stops 3 residues before it. The V call is TRBV6-1, the J call TRBJ1-2, with D maybe TRBD1 (5 bases). Germline loops: CDR1 MNHNS, CDR2 SASEGT. Trimming took off 0 bases at V and 6 bases at J, with 8 bases between the two ends. The CDR3 is made up of 13 amino acids. Here the CDR3 reads CASSEAGGDGYTF. The CDR3 bases that were read are TGTGCCAGCAGTGAAGCGGGAGGGGATGGC.